What follows is one T cell receptor (beta chain) and its context. There is no known antigen for this receptor. No quality values exist for individual bases; no much larger clone is one base distant. Libraries were built with the immunoSEQ multiplex PCR assay. TCRdb carries this immuneACCESS record with in-frame sequences only. Its versions omit some clonotypes, under half of them owing to an unresolved V gene in the studies checked, with the rest unexplained. The sample data list some 210,000 clones, and approximately 90% of these were observed just once. The ten largest clones represent around 1.9% of the sample. The data derive from a study of control samples from healthy donors and cancer patients (dated by TCRdb to the early 2020s). Trimming removed 2 bases from V and 0 bases from J, leaving 20 bases between the germline ends. The CDR3 runs 20 residues from the cysteine to the phenylalanine. Solely the CDR3 DNA is kept, with 60 bases framed from the first base. As encoded in the germline V gene, CDR1 is KGHSH while CDR2 is LQKENI.

The sequencing sample was made of blood. The TCR originated in a man aged 30-40 years in good health. Recombination linked TRBV18 to TRBJ1-6; the D gene remains uncertain. The sequenced DNA is TGTGCCAGCTCACCAATATCCTCCGAGGCCTATAGCTCCTATAATTCACCCCTCCACTTT. This yields the protein CASSPISSEAYSSYNSPLHF.